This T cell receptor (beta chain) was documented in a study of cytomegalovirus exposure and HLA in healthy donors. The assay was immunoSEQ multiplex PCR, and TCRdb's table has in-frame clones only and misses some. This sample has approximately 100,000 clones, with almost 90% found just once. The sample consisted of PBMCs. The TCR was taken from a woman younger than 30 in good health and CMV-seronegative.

The CDR3 DNA follows: TGTGCCAGCTCACTCGGGACAGCCGCAACTAATGAAAAACTGTTTTTT. It specifies CASSLGTAATNEKLFF. The chain joins TRBV18 to TRBJ1-4, with TRBD1 matching over 7 bases. The CDR3 sequence is 16 residues long. Trimming at V came to 4 bases and at J to 0 bases, leaving 5 bases not matched to a gene. CDR1 is KGHSH and CDR2 is LQKENI in the germline V gene. The whole variable domain, filled in from reference TRBV18 and TRBJ1-4, reads NAGVMQNPRHLVRRRGQEARLRCSPMKGHSHVYWYRQLPEEGLKFMVYLQKENIIDESGMPKERFSAEFPKEGPSILRIQQVVRGDSAAYFCASSLGTAATNEKLFFGSGTQLSVL.